This T cell receptor (beta chain) derives from a study of T-cell memory formation after mild COVID-19. In the study overall: The TCR clusters were mostly specific to one donor. Study observations and caveats: Clones that contracted from day 15 to 85 were balanced CD4/CD8, while later expanders leaned CD4+. Pre-infection memory contained some responding clones, which suggested that cross-reactive memory had joined.

Researchers used 5'RACE with constant-segment primers to make TCR alpha and TCR beta cDNA libraries that carry sample barcodes and UMIs. MiXCR, run by TCRdb on the 5' RACE reads, gives a single entry per CDR3 protein. The data hold hundreds of thousands of distinct CDR3 sequences, with less than 25% observed a single time. In regard to this clonotype: Its antigen is unidentified.

The sequencing sample was made of PBMCs or a T cell subset sorted from them (not recorded which). The receptor was derived from an adult woman who had mild COVID-19 (a few samples of this study predate the infection). Cell type and time point are not known.

CDR3 residues: CASSQGRQAYGYTF. The CDR3 region has the DNA TGTGCCAGCAGCCAGGGGAGGCAGGCTTATGGCTACACCTTC. The V gene is TRBV3-1, the J gene TRBJ1-2; the D is unclear. This CDR3 spans 14 amino acids. Deletions cut 3 bases from V and 5 bases from J, with 13 bases between. Germline values: CDR1 LGHDT, CDR2 YNNKEL (reference sequence).